Sequencing of this TCR beta chain was carried out in a study of cytomegalovirus exposure and HLA in healthy donors. Findings of the study overall: Rarity marked most TCR sequences, yet some public TCRs occurred in many donors. Diagnosis of cytomegalovirus status made by the classifier reportedly showed high specificity and sensitivity.

Comment on this clone: Its cognate antigen is unknown.

Clones were read by immunoSEQ multiplex PCR, and TCRdb kept only the in-frame ones, dropping some. The data contain 150,000 to 250,000 clones, about three quarters of them singletons. V lost 2 bases, J lost 6 bases, and 17 bases stayed unmatched. Germline V gene data show CDR1 as MNHNS and CDR2 as SASEGT. The CDR3 runs 19 residues. The TCR originated in a woman aged 25 to 39 in good health and CMV-seronegative. This chain links TRBV6-1 with TRBJ2-2; 8 nucleotides agree with TRBD1. The material sequenced was PBMCs. This CDR3 reads CASSERWRSGQGYSGELFF. CDR3 nucleotide sequence: TGTGCCAGCAGTGAAAGGTGGCGCTCAGGACAGGGATATTCCGGGGAGCTGTTTTTT.